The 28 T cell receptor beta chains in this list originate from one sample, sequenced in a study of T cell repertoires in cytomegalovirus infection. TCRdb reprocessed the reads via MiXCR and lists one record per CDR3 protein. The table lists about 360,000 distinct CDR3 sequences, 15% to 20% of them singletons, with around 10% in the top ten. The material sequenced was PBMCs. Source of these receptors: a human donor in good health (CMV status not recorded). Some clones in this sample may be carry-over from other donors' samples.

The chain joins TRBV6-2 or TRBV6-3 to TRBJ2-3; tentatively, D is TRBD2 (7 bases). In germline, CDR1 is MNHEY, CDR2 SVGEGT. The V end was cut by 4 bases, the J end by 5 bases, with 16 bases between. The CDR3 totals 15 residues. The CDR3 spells CASSSPERGGDTQYF. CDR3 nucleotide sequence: TGTGCCAGCAGTTCCCCGGAAAGGGGGGGAGATACGCAGTATTTT.

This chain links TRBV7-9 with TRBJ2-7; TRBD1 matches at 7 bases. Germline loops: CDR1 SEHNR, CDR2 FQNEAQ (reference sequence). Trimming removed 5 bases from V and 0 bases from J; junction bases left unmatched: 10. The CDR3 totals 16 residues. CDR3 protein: CASSPATGSSSYEQYF. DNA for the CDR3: TGTGCCAGCAGCCCAGCGACAGGGTCGAGCTCCTACGAGCAGTACTTC.

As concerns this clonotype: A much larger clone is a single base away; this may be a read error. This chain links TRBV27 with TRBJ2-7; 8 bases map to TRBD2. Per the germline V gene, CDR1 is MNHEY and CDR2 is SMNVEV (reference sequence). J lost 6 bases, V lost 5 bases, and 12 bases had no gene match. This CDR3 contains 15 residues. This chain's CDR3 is CASSTGTRGSIEQYF. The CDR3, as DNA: TGTGCCAGCAGTACCGGGACTAGAGGGAGTATCGAGCAGTACTTC.

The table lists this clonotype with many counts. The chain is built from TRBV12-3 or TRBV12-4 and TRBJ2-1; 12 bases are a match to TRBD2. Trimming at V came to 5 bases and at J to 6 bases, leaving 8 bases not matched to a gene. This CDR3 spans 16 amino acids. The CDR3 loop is CASSLGLAGSLNEQFF. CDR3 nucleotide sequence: TGTGCCAGCAGTCTCGGACTAGCGGGGTCCCTCAATGAGCAGTTCTTC.

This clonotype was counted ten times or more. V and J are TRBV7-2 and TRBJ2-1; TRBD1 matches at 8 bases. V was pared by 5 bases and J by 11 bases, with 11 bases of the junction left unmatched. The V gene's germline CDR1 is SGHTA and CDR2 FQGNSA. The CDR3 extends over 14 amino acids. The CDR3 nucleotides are TGTGCCAGCAGCCCAGAGGGGCCAGGGGGCAAGCAGTTCTTC. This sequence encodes CASSPEGPGGKQFF.

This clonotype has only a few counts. The CDR3 reads CASSQEGGNAETQYF. In nucleotides, the CDR3 is TGCGCCAGCAGCCAAGAAGGAGGGAATGCAGAGACCCAGTACTTC. J is TRBJ2-5 and V is TRBV4-1, with a tentative D call TRBD2 (6 bases). Per germline, CDR1 MGHRA and CDR2 YSYEKL. This CDR3 region has 15 residues. V lost 0 bases and J 4 bases, leaving 12 bases between the germline ends.

The CDR3 nucleotides read TGTGCCAGCAGCCAACAGGGTGGCCCAGATACGCAGTATTTT. Its translation is CASSQQGGPDTQYF. The J gene is TRBJ2-3, the V gene TRBV5-6, with a weak D call TRBD1 (6 bases). V dropped 4 bases and J dropped 4 bases, with 13 bases sitting between them. The CDR3 runs 14 residues. The germline CDR1 and CDR2 sequences are SGHDT and YYEEEE. Based on the CDR3 plus reference TRBV5-6 and TRBJ2-3, the full variable domain is DAGVTQSPTHLIKTRGQQVTLRCSPKSGHDTVSWYQQALGQGPQFIFQYYEEEERQRGNFPDRFSGHQFPNYSSELNVNALLLGDSALYLCASSQQGGPDTQYFGPGTRLTVL.

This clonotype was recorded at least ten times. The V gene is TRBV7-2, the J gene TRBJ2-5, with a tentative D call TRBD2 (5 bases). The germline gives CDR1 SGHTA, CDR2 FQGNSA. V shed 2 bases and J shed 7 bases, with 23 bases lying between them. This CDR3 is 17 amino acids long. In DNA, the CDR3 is TGTGCCAGCAGCTTATCCCCTACTAGAATTGGAAAGCGGACCCAGTACTTC. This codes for CASSLSPTRIGKRTQYF.

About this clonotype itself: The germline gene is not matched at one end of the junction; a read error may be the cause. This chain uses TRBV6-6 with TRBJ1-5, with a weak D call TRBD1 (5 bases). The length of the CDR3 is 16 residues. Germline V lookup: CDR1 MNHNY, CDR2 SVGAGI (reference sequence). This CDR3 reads CTSSPFRQHYNQPQHF. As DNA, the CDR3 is TGTACCAGCAGTCCCTTCCGACAGCACTACAATCAGCCCCAGCATTTT.

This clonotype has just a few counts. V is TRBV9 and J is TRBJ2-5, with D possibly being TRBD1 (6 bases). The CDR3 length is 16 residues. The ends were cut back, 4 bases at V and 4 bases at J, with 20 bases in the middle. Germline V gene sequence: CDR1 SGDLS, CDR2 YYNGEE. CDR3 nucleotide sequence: TGTGCCAGCAGCAGTTATGGGGGCAGTTCGGGAGAGACCCAGTACTTC. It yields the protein CASSSYGGSSGETQYF.

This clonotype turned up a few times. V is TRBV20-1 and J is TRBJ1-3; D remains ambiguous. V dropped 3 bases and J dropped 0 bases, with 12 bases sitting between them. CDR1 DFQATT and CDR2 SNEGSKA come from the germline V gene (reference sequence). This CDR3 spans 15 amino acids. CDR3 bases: TGCAGTGCTAGTCTTCCACAGAGCTCTGGAAACACCATATATTTT. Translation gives CSASLPQSSGNTIYF.

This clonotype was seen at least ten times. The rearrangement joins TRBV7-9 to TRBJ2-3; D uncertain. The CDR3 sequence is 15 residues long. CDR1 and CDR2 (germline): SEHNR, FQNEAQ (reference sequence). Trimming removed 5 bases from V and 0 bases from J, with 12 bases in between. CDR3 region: CASSLLSLSTDTQYF. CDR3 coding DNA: TGTGCCAGCAGCCTCCTCTCCTTGAGCACAGATACGCAGTATTTT.

CDR3 DNA sequence: TGCGCCAGCAGCTGGCGCGGGACTAGCGTCGACAATGAGCAGTTCTTC. Amino acid sequence: CASSWRGTSVDNEQFF. This sequence joins TRBV4-3 and TRBJ2-1, with TRBD2 matching over 10 bases. The CDR3 loop spans 16 amino acids. The germline CDR1 and CDR2 sequences are LGHNA and YSLEER. V was clipped by 5 bases and J by 5 bases; unmatched bases: 9.

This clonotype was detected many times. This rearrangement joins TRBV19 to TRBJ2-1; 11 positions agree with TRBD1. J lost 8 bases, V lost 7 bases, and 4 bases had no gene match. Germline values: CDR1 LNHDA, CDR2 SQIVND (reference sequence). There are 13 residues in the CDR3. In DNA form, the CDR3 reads TGTGCCAGTATAGGACAGGGGGCTCATGAGCAGTTCTTC. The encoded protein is CASIGQGAHEQFF.

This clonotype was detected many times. CDR3 in amino acids: CASSLGRGGRNEQFF. CDR3 sequence (DNA): TGTGCCAGCAGCTTAGGGCGGGGGGGCCGTAATGAGCAGTTCTTC. The chain couples TRBV7-7 to TRBJ2-1; 9 positions agree with TRBD2. The CDR3 is made up of 15 amino acids. V dropped 1 base and J dropped 7; count of bases not matched to a gene: 5. Germline values: CDR1 SSHAT, CDR2 FNYEAQ (reference sequence).

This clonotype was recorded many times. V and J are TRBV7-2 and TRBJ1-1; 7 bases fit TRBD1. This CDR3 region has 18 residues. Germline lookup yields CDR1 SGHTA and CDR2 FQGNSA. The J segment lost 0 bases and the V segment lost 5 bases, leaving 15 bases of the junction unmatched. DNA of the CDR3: TGTGCCAGCAGCCCGGCCAAGGACAGGCCGAGATTGAACACTGAAGCTTTCTTT. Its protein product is CASSPAKDRPRLNTEAFF.

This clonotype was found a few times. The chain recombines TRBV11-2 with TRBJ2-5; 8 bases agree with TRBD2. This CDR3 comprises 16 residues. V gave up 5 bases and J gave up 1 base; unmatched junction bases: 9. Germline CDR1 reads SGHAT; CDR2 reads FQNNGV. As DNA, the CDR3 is TGTGCCAGCAGCAAACCCGCGGGGGGCCTCCAAGAGACCCAGTACTTC. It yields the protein CASSKPAGGLQETQYF.

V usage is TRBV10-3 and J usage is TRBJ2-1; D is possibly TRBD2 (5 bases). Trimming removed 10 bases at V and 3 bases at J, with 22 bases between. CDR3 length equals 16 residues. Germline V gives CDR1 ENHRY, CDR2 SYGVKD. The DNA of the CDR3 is TGTGCCACGTCCTTGGACTCCGACGGGATCTACAATGAGCAGTTCTTC. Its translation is CATSLDSDGIYNEQFF.

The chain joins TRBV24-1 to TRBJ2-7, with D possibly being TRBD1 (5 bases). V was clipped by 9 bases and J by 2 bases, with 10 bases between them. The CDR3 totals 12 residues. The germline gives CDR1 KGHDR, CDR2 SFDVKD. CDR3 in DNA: TGTGCCACCCCGGACAAAACCTACGAGCAGTACTTC. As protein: CATPDKTYEQYF.

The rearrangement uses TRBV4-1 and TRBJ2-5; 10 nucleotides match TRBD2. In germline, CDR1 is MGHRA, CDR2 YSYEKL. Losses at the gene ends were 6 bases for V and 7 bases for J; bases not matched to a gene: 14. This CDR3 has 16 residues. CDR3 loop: CASRPGPSGGLATQYF. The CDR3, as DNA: TGCGCCAGCAGGCCCGGTCCTAGCGGGGGACTGGCGACCCAGTACTTC.

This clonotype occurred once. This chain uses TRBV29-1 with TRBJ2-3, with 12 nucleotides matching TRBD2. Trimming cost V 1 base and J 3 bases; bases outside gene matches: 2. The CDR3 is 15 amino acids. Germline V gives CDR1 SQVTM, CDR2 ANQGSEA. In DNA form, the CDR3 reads TGCAGCGTTGAAGGACTAGCGGGAGTGACAGATACGCAGTATTTT. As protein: CSVEGLAGVTDTQYF.

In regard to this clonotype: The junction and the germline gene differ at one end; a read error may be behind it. The CDR3 region is CLTRPANYGYTF. DNA of the CDR3: TGCCTGACGAGGCCGGCTAACTATGGCTACACCTTC. The gene calls are TRBV28 and TRBJ1-2; D unclear. The CDR3 totals 12 residues. In germline, CDR1 is MDHEN, CDR2 SYDVKM.

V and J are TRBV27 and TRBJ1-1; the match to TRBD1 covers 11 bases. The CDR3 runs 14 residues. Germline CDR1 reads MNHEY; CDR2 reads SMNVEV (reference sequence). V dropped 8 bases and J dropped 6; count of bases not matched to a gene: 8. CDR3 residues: CASGKDRGLSEAFF. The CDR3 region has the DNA TGTGCCAGCGGTAAGGACAGGGGGCTGTCTGAAGCTTTCTTT.

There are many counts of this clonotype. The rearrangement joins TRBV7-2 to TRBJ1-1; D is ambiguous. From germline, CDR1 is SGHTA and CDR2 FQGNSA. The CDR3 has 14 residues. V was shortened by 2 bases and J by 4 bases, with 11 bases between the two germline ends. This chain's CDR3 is CASSLSRVATEAFF. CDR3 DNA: TGTGCCAGCAGCTTATCCCGGGTCGCCACTGAAGCTTTCTTT. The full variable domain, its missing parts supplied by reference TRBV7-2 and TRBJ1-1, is GAGVSQSPSNKVTEKGKDVELRCDPISGHTALYWYRQSLGQGLEFLIYFQGNSAPDKSGLPSDRFSAERTGGSVSTLTIQRTQQEDSAVYLCASSLSRVATEAFFGQGTRLTVV.

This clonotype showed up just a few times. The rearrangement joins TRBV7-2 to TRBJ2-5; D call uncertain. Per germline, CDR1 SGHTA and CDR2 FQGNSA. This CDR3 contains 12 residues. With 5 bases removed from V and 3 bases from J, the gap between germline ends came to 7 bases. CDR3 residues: CASSTDEETQYF. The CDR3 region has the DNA TGTGCCAGCAGCACGGACGAAGAGACCCAGTACTTC.

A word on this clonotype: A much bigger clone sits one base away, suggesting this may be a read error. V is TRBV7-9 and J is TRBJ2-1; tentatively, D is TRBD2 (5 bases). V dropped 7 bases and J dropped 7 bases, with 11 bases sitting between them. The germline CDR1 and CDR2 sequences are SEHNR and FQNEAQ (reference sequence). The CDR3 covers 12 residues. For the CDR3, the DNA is TGTGCCAGCAACACAACGGGAAATGAGCAGTTCTTC. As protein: CASNTTGNEQFF.

In DNA form, the CDR3 reads TGCGCCAGCCGTCGGGGGCGTAACACTGAAGCTTTCTTT. Amino acid sequence: CASRRGRNTEAFF. The J gene is TRBJ1-1, the V gene TRBV5-1; TRBD1 is a possible D gene (6 bases). CDR1 is SGHRS, CDR2 YFSETQ, per germline. The CDR3 covers 13 residues. The germline V and J ends were trimmed by 7 bases and 2 bases, with 12 bases remaining between them.

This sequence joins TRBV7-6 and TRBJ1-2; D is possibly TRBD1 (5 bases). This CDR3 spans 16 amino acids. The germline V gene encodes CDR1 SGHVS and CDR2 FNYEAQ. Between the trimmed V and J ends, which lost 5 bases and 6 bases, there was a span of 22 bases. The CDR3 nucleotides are TGTGCCAGCAGCCCCCAACTTGAGACAGAGATCAATGGCTACACCTTC. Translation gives CASSPQLETEINGYTF.